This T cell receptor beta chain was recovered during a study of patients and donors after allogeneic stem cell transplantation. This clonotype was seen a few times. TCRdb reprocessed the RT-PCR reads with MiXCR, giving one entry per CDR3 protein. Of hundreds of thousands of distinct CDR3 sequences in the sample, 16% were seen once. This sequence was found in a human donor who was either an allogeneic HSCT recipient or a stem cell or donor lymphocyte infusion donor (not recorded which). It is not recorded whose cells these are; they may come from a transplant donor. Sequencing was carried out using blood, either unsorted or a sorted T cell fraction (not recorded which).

Here the CDR3 reads CSVGQGGGYEQYF. The CDR3 region has the DNA TGCAGCGTTGGACAGGGGGGGGGTTACGAGCAGTACTTC. The chain has TRBV29-1 and TRBJ2-7; 9 bases align to TRBD1. The CDR3 runs to 13 residues. Germline lookup yields CDR1 SQVTM and CDR2 ANQGSEA. Losses at the gene ends were 4 bases for V and 4 bases for J; bases not matched to a gene: 5.